Sequencing of this T cell receptor (beta chain) was carried out in a study of cytomegalovirus exposure and HLA in healthy donors. Notes on the study in general: Fewer N-insertions than the roughly 630-donor mean were reportedly shown by an Asian-associated ancestry cluster in a later analysis. Cytomegalovirus-associated status was assigned to some 160 TCR beta chains.

The PCR had 60 Vbeta and 13 Jbeta primers. Assay used: immunoSEQ multiplex PCR; TCRdb lists only in-frame clones, some missing. The sample lists 100,000 to 150,000 clones; around 70% were seen once. The CDR3 runs 14 residues. From germline, CDR1 is MGHRA and CDR2 YSYEKL. V was clipped by 0 bases and J by 0 bases, with 6 bases between them. This clone has a handful of counts. Its antigen remains unknown. The chain has TRBV4-1 and TRBJ2-7, with no clear D. This receptor was taken from a human donor in good health. Sequencing was performed on PBMCs. CDR3: CASSQDLASYEQYF. The CDR3 coding sequence is TGCGCCAGCAGCCAAGATCTGGCCTCCTACGAGCAGTACTTC.